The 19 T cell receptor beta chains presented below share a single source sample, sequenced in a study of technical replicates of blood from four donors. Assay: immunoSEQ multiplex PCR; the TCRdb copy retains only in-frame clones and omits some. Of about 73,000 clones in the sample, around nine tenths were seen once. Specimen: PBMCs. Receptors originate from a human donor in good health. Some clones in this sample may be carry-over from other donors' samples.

The CDR3 coding sequence is TGTGCCAGCAGTGTACTAGCGGGGGGCACCGGGGAGCTGTTTTTT. Translating it yields CASSVLAGGTGELFF. This chain links TRBV2 with TRBJ2-2; 12 bases align to TRBD2. V lost 4 bases and J lost 4; bases outside the gene matches: 1. Germline V lookup: CDR1 SNHLY, CDR2 FYNNEI. The CDR3 runs to 15 residues.

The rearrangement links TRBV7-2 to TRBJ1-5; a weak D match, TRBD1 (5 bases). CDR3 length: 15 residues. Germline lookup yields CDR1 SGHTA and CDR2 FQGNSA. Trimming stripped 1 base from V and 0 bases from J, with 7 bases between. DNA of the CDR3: TGTGCCAGCAGCTTAGTAGGGGATAGCAATCAGCCCCAGCATTTT. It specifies CASSLVGDSNQPQHF. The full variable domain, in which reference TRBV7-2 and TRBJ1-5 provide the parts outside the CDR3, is GAGVSQSPSNKVTEKGKDVELRCDPISGHTALYWYRQSLGQGLEFLIYFQGNSAPDKSGLPSDRFSAERTGGSVSTLTIQRTQQEDSAVYLCASSLVGDSNQPQHFGDGTRLSIL.

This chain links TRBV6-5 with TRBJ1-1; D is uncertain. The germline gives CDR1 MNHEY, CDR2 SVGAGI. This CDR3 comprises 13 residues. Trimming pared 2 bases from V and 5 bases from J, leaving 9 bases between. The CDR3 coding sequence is TGTGCCAGCAGTTACGGAGGCGTAACTGAAGCTTTCTTT. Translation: CASSYGGVTEAFF.

The CDR3 sequence is CASSLSSGANVLTF. As DNA, the CDR3 is TGCGCCAGCAGCTTATCTAGTGGGGCCAACGTCCTGACTTTC. The chain joins TRBV5-1 to TRBJ2-6; no firm D call. The CDR3 contains 14 residues. V was trimmed by 2 bases and J by 3 bases, leaving 6 bases between them. Germline-derived CDR1 and CDR2 are SGHRS and YFSETQ.

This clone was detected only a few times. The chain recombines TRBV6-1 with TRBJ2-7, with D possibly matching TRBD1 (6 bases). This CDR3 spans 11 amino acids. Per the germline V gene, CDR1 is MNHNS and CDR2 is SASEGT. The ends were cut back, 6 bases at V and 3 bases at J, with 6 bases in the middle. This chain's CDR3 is CASRDSYEQYF. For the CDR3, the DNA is TGTGCCAGCAGGGACAGCTACGAGCAGTACTTC.

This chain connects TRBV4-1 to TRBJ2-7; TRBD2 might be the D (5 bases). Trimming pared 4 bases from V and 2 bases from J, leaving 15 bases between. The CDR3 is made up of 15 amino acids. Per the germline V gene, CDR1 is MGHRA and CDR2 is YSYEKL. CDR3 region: CASSPRESGPYEQYF. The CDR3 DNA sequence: TGCGCCAGCAGCCCGAGGGAAAGCGGTCCCTACGAGCAGTACTTC.

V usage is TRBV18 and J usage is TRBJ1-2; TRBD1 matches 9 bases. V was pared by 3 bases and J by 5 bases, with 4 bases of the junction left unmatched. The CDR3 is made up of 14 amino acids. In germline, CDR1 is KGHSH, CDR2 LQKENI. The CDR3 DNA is TGTGCCAGCTCACCGAGCGGGACAGGGTATGGCTACACCTTC. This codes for CASSPSGTGYGYTF.

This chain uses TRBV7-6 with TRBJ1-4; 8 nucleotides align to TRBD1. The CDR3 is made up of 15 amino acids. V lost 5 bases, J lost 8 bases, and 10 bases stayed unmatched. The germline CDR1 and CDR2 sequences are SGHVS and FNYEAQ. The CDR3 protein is CASSPRSGGGEKLFF. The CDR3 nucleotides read TGTGCCAGCAGCCCCCGCTCAGGGGGCGGGGAAAAACTGTTTTTT.

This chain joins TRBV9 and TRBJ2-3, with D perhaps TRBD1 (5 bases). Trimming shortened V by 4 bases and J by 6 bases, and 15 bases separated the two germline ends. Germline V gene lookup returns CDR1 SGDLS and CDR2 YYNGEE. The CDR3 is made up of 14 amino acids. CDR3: CASSPRASGDTQYF. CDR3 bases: TGTGCCAGCAGCCCAAGGGCCTCAGGGGATACGCAGTATTTT.

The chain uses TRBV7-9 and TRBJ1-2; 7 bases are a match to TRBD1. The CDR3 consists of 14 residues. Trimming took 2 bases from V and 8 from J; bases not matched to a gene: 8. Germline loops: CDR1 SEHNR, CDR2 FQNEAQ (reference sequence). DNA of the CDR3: TGTGCCAGCAGCTTAAACAGGGGCCCAGAAGGCTACACCTTC. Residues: CASSLNRGPEGYTF.

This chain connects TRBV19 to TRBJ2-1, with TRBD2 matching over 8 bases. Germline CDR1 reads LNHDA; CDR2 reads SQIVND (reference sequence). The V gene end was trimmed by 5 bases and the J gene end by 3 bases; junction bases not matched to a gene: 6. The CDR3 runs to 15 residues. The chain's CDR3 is CASSLSGRSYNEQFF. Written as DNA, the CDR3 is TGTGCCAGTAGTCTCAGCGGGAGAAGCTACAATGAGCAGTTCTTC.

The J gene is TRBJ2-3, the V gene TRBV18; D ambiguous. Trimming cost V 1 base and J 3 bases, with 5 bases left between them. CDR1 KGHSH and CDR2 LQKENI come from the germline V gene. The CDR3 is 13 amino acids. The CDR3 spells CASSPLETDTQYF. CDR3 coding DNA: TGTGCCAGCTCACCACTAGAGACAGATACGCAGTATTTT.

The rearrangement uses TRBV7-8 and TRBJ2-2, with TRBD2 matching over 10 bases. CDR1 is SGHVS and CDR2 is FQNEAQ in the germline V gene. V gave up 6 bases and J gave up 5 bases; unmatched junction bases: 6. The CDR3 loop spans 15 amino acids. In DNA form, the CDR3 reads TGTGCCAGCAGGGCTAGCGGGAGCGAAACCGGGGAGCTGTTTTTT. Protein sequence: CASRASGSETGELFF.

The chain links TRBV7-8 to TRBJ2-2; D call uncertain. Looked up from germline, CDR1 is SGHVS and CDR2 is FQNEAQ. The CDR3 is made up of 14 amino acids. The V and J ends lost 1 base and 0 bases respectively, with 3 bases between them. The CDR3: CASSLDSNTGELFF. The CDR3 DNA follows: TGTGCCAGCAGCTTAGACTCGAACACCGGGGAGCTGTTTTTT.

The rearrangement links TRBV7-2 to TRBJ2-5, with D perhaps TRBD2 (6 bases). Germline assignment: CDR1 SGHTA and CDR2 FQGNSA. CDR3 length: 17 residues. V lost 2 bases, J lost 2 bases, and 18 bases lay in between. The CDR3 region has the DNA TGTGCCAGCAGCTTATGGCCTTGGGGCGGGATACAAGAGACCCAGTACTTC. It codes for CASSLWPWGGIQETQYF.

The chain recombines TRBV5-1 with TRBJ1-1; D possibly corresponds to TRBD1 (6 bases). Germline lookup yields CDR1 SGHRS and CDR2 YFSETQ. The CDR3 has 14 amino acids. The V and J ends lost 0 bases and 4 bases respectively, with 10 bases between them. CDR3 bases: TGCGCCAGCAGCTTGGGGGACACGGGCACTGAAGCTTTCTTT. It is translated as CASSLGDTGTEAFF.

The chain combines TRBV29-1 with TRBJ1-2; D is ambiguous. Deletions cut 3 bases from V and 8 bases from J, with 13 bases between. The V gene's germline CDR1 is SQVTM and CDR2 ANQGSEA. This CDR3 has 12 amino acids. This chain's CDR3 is CSVEGQTRGYTF. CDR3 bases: TGCAGCGTTGAGGGTCAGACGAGGGGCTACACCTTC. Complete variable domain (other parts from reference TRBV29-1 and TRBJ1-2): SAVISQKPSRDICQRGTSLTIQCQVDSQVTMMFWYRQQPGQSLTLIATANQGSEATYESGFVIDKFPISRPNLTFSTLTVSNMSPEDSSIYLCSVEGQTRGYTFGSGTRLTVV.

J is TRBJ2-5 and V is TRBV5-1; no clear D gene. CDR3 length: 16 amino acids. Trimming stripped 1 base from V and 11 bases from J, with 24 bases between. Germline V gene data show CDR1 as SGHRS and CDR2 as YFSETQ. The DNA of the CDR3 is TGCGCCAGCAGCTTGTCGGAGCGTCGGCTAAAAGAGAGACAGTACTTC. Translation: CASSLSERRLKERQYF.

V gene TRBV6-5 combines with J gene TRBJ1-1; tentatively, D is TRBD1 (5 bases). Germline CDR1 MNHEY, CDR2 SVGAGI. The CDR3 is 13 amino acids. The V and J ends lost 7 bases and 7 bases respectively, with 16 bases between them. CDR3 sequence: CASTISGFGEAFF. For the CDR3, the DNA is TGTGCCAGCACAATCTCAGGGTTCGGTGAAGCTTTCTTT.